This T cell receptor beta chain is from a study of prognosis after radiotherapy for stage I lung cancer. Study-wide background: Enrolled patients had stage I non-small cell lung cancer and entered the cohort between early 2018 and 2019. Distant metastases were recorded in a handful of patients after radiotherapy, at a median of roughly 7 months, and no significant progression was recorded in 15. Study-level findings and limits: The authors reported that TRBV and TRBJ gene usage differed between patients with and without metastases. Reduced unique TCR clone counts were recorded after stereotactic body radiation therapy, with a median of approximately 10,000 versus 7,000.

Germline V gene data show CDR1 as DFQATT and CDR2 as SNEGSKA (reference sequence). The CDR3 spans 17 residues. Trimming took 3 bases from V and 4 from J, leaving 22 bases between them. Amplification of the TCR beta CDR3 (from genomic DNA) was done by two-round multiplex PCR. Primers targeting each individual TRBV and TRBJ gene were applied in first-round PCR. TCRdb itself ran the multiplex PCR reads through MiXCR, one entry per CDR3 protein. The sample lists some 36,000 distinct CDR3 sequences, approximately 25% occurring once. This clonotype was picked up many times. Its antigen remains unknown. The chain couples TRBV20-1 to TRBJ1-5, with a possible D match to TRBD1 (5 bases). This TCR came from a donor aged 50 or older with non-small cell lung cancer. Sequencing was performed on PBMCs, taken before or after stereotactic body radiation therapy (not recorded which). The CDR3 sequence is CSASELRGPTENQPQHF. CDR3 nucleotide sequence: TGCAGTGCTAGTGAGCTTCGGGGACCGACCGAGAATCAGCCCCAGCATTTT.